The 16 T cell receptor beta chains listed next were all sequenced from one sample in a study of blood T cell repertoires in COVID-19. Clones were sequenced by immunoSEQ multiplex PCR, and TCRdb holds only the in-frame ones, with some missing. The table has 52,000 or so clones, approximately 80% seen once; the top ten hold over 2%. The sequenced material came from peripheral blood. Source of these receptors: a man in his fifties with acute or convalescent COVID-19.

The chain couples TRBV11-2 to TRBJ2-2, with D tentatively TRBD1 (5 bases). With 4 bases removed from V and 7 bases from J, the gap between germline ends came to 7 bases. Germline V gene lookup returns CDR1 SGHAT and CDR2 FQNNGV. The CDR3 totals 12 residues. This CDR3 reads CASSSGFGELFF. CDR3 sequence (DNA): TGTGCCAGCAGCTCAGGGTTCGGGGAGCTGTTTTTT.

The genes are TRBV6-5 and TRBJ2-1, with TRBD1 matching 7 bases. The CDR3 covers 15 residues. Losses at the gene ends were 2 bases for V and 7 bases for J; bases not matched to a gene: 8. CDR1 and CDR2 from the germline V gene are MNHEY and SVGAGI. The CDR3 DNA reads TGTGCCAGCAGTTACGAGACAGGGTCAGTAAATGAGCAGTTCTTC. Translated, it gives CASSYETGSVNEQFF.

V usage is TRBV7-2 and J usage is TRBJ2-1; D is possibly TRBD2 (6 bases). V was cut by 5 bases and J by 9 bases, with 17 bases left in between. Germline values: CDR1 SGHTA, CDR2 FQGNSA. This CDR3 spans 14 amino acids. The CDR3 region has the DNA TGTGCCAGCAGCAGACGGGAGCACCGGGTTGAGCAGTTCTTC. It is translated as CASSRREHRVEQFF.

The V and J genes are TRBV18 and TRBJ2-2; D may be TRBD1 (6 bases). The CDR3 covers 15 residues. Deletions cut 0 bases from V and 6 bases from J, with 11 bases between. Per the germline V gene, CDR1 is KGHSH and CDR2 is LQKENI. The CDR3 DNA sequence: TGTGCCAGCTCACCACCGGCAGGGGTAGCCGGGGAGCTGTTTTTT. Its protein product is CASSPPAGVAGELFF.

To note about this clone: Other nucleotide sequences from this sample produce the same CDR3. The gene calls are TRBV7-3 and TRBJ1-4; D is undetermined. The germline V and J ends were trimmed by 2 bases and 8 bases, with 15 bases remaining between them. Looked up from germline, CDR1 is SGHTA and CDR2 is FQGTGA. The CDR3 contains 15 residues. In DNA form, the CDR3 reads TGTGCCAGCAGCTTATCGGGCCGGGCGGGGGAAAAACTGTTTTTT. As protein: CASSLSGRAGEKLFF. The full variable domain, its missing parts supplied by reference TRBV7-3 and TRBJ1-4, is GAGVSQTPSNKVTEKGKYVELRCDPISGHTALYWYRQSLGQGPEFLIYFQGTGAADDSGLPNDRFFAVRPEGSVSTLKIQRTERGDSAVYLCASSLSGRAGEKLFFGSGTQLSVL.

This clone is a singleton in its sample. The V gene is TRBV7-8, the J gene TRBJ1-1; D not resolved. The CDR3 loop spans 15 amino acids. The ends were cut back, 2 bases at V and 0 bases at J, with 10 bases in the middle. Looked up from germline, CDR1 is SGHVS and CDR2 is FQNEAQ. For the CDR3, the DNA is TGTGCCAGCAGCTTACACGCACTGGTGAACACTGAAGCTTTCTTT. It translates to CASSLHALVNTEAFF.

This clone was counted a single time. The rearrangement links TRBV29-1 to TRBJ2-5; 8 nucleotides line up with TRBD2. CDR3 length: 15 amino acids. Germline CDR1 reads SQVTM; CDR2 reads ANQGSEA. V shed 5 bases and J 5 bases; nucleotides not matched to a gene: 13. The CDR3 DNA follows: TGCAGCGTTCCCCCGGGAGGGGGGGCCGACGAGACCCAGTACTTC. It is translated as CSVPPGGGADETQYF.

The V call is TRBV5-5, the J call TRBJ2-7; 8 bases are shared with TRBD1. CDR3 length: 15 residues. Germline V CDR1 and CDR2: SGHKS, YYEKEE (reference sequence). Trimming at V came to 3 bases and at J to 0 bases, leaving 5 bases not matched to a gene. The CDR3: CASSWEQGVSYEQYF. The DNA of the CDR3 is TGTGCCAGCAGCTGGGAACAGGGGGTCTCCTACGAGCAGTACTTC.

The chain combines TRBV3-1 (or the pseudogene TRBV3-2) with TRBJ1-1; no clear D gene. V was shortened by 1 base and J by 1 base, with 4 bases between the two germline ends. CDR3 length equals 13 residues. CDR1 and CDR2 from the germline V gene are LGHDT and YNNKEL (reference sequence). This chain's CDR3 is CASSQVWNTEAFF. As DNA, the CDR3 is TGTGCCAGCAGCCAAGTATGGAACACTGAAGCTTTCTTT.

The chain carries TRBV5-4 and TRBJ1-2; the D gene is possibly TRBD1 (6 bases). The CDR3 consists of 14 residues. Trimming took 4 bases from V and 5 from J, leaving 15 bases between them. Germline V gene data show CDR1 as SGHNT and CDR2 as YYREEE (reference sequence). The CDR3 sequence is CASSPWQGRYGYTF. Here the CDR3 DNA reads TGTGCCAGCAGCCCCTGGCAGGGGCGATATGGCTACACCTTC.

The CDR3 protein is CASSRGAGGASSFF. The CDR3, as DNA: TGCGCCAGCAGCCGAGGAGCGGGAGGGGCCAGTTCCTTCTTC. The chain links TRBV5-1 to TRBJ2-1, with 10 nucleotides matching TRBD2. With 4 bases clipped from V and 16 bases from J, the junction kept 14 bases outside the gene matches. Germline V CDR1 and CDR2: SGHRS, YFSETQ. The CDR3 is 14 residues long.

For this clone: An end of the junction does not agree with germline; a read error may underlie this. The chain combines TRBV30 with TRBJ1-2, with D possibly TRBD1 on 5 matching bases. The CDR3 loop spans 8 amino acids. CDR1 is GTSNPN, CDR2 SVGIG, per germline (reference sequence). The CDR3 protein is CAWNRILF. CDR3 bases: TGTGCCTGGAACAGGATTCTCTTC.

The chain joins TRBV19 to TRBJ2-1; 10 bases align to TRBD2. The CDR3 is 15 amino acids. Germline V gene sequence: CDR1 LNHDA, CDR2 SQIVND (reference sequence). J gave up 8 bases and V 6 bases, and 10 bases lay outside the gene matches. CDR3 DNA sequence: TGTGCCAGTAGCATACCGGGACTAGCGTTCGATGAGCAGTTCTTC. It yields the protein CASSIPGLAFDEQFF.

This rearrangement joins TRBV28 to TRBJ1-5, with D tentatively TRBD1 (5 bases). In germline, CDR1 is MDHEN, CDR2 SYDVKM. V was pared by 5 bases and J by 1 base, with 15 bases between. The CDR3 loop spans 16 amino acids. In nucleotides, the CDR3 is TGTGCCAGCAGTCGTCCGGGACTCCGAAGCAATCAGCCCCAGCATTTT. Its protein product is CASSRPGLRSNQPQHF.

The V gene is TRBV5-4, the J gene TRBJ2-7, with 7 nucleotides matching TRBD1. Trimming removed 5 bases from V and 0 bases from J; junction bases left unmatched: 14. Germline V gene sequence: CDR1 SGHNT, CDR2 YYREEE (reference sequence). CDR3 length: 17 residues. The CDR3 nucleotides are TGTGCCAGCAGTAAAGAGTCGGGACAGCGGAGCTCCTACGAGCAGTACTTC. Translation: CASSKESGQRSSYEQYF. The variable domain in full, completed from reference TRBV5-4 and TRBJ2-7, reads ETGVTQSPTHLIKTRGQQVTLRCSSQSGHNTVSWYQQALGQGPQFIFQYYREEENGRGNFPPRFSGLQFPNYSSELNVNALELDDSALYLCASSKESGQRSSYEQYFGPGTRLTVT.

The sample holds one count of this clone. The genes are TRBV27 and TRBJ1-5; D ambiguous. The length of the CDR3 is 14 residues. Germline V gene lookup returns CDR1 MNHEY and CDR2 SMNVEV (reference sequence). Trimming took off 5 bases at V and 0 bases at J, with 8 bases between the two ends. In nucleotides, the CDR3 is TGTGCCAGCAGTCCCTATTATAGCAATCAGCCCCAGCATTTT. Its translation: CASSPYYSNQPQHF.